This TCR beta chain was sequenced during a study of CD8 T cells in Susac syndrome. Trimming took off 3 bases at V and 0 bases at J, with 6 bases between the two ends. This CDR3 region has 13 residues. The germline V gene encodes CDR1 LGHDT and CDR2 YNNKEL (reference sequence). Reverse transcription of about 0.45 to 1 ug RNA was carried out with random hexamers. TCRdb reprocessed the immunoSEQ multiplex PCR reads via MiXCR and lists one record per CDR3 protein. The sample carries some 120,000 distinct CDR3 sequences, around 95% recorded once. Specimen: CD8+ T cells from PBMCs. This sequence was found in a human donor with Susac syndrome. The J gene is TRBJ2-7, the V gene TRBV3-1, with D unclear. CDR3 coding DNA: TGTGCCAGCAGCCACGACAACTCCTACGAGCAGTACTTC. Its protein product is CASSHDNSYEQYF.